The clone carrying this T cell receptor beta chain was seen a handful of times. This specimen comes from a study of blood T cell repertoires in COVID-19. About the research overall: Acute-phase and convalescent COVID-19 samples originated in the United States, Italy and Spain.

The V segment lost 0 bases and the J segment 5 bases; nucleotides outside the gene matches: 13. This CDR3 is 18 amino acids long. Germline lookup yields CDR1 SGHRS and CDR2 YFSETQ. Authors' methods: Reference gene primer amplification gave nucleated cell count estimates. Clones were read by immunoSEQ multiplex PCR, and TCRdb kept only the in-frame ones, dropping some. V, J and clone size reflect that table, while D and trimming were determined from the DNA. The top ten clones hold about 2.3% of a sample with just over 300,000 clones, about 85% of them seen once. Material for sequencing was peripheral blood. The genes are TRBV5-1 and TRBJ1-4; TRBD1 matches 7 bases. The source of this sequence is a man younger than 35 with active or convalescent COVID-19. The CDR3 here is CASSLGPTRRDSNEKLFF. The CDR3 coding sequence is TGCGCCAGCAGCTTGGGCCCCACCCGCCGGGACAGCAATGAAAAACTGTTTTTT.